This T cell receptor beta chain was found in a study of shared clonotypes between healthy human individuals. Study at large: Three CD4 naive, three CD4 memory, two CD8 naive and one CD8 memory plate were used per donor.

V shed 3 bases and J shed 5 bases, with 11 bases lying between them. The CDR3 loop spans 13 amino acids. Germline values: CDR1 SGHRS, CDR2 YFSETQ. In the original processing: Owing to the provision of junction-only sequences devoid of quality scores by immunoSEQ, filtering differed. Clones were sequenced by immunoSEQ multiplex PCR, and TCRdb holds only the in-frame ones, with some missing. V, J and clone size are taken as reported in that table, and D and trimming were inferred from the DNA itself. This sample has about 1 million clones, with approximately 68% found just once. The sequencing sample was made of memory CD4+ T cells sorted from blood. The subset denotes: CD45RA-negative fraction. The chain carries TRBV5-1 and TRBJ2-5; weak D call: TRBD2 (6 bases). This sequence originates from a man between 18 and 29 years old in good health. The CDR3 reads CASSSGDSETQYF. CDR3 in DNA: TGCGCCAGCAGCTCGGGGGACTCCGAGACCCAGTACTTC.